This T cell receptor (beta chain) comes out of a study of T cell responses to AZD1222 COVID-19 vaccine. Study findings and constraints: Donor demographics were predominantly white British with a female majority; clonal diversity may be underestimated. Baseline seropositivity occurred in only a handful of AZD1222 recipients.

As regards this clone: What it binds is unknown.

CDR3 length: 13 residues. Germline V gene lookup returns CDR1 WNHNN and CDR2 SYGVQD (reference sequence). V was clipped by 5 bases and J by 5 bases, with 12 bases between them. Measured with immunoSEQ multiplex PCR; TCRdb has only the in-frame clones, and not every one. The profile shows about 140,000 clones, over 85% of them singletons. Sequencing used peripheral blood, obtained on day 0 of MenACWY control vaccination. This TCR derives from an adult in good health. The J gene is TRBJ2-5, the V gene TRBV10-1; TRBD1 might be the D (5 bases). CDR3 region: CASSNRPEETQYF. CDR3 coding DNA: TGCGCCAGCAGTAACAGGCCCGAGGAGACCCAGTACTTC.